A selection of T cell receptor beta chains follows, all from one sample in a study of cytomegalovirus exposure and HLA in healthy donors. The data were produced by immunoSEQ multiplex PCR, yet TCRdb's version contains in-frame clones alone and is incomplete. Of some 180,000 clones listed, 86% are singletons. The sequencing sample was made of PBMCs. The receptors were gathered from a man in his thirties or forties in good health and CMV-seropositive. CDR3s include the opening cysteine and the closing phenylalanine or tryptophan. The D gene is left open where the match is weak. The size of a clone is reported for some rows only, either as once, few or many, or as a class for expanded clones.

abundance: .; d_gene: .; j_gene: TRBJ2-1; v_gene: TRBV28; CDR3aa: CASRPKGGLSSYNEQFF; CDR3nt: TGTGCCAGCAGACCCAAAGGAGGCTTGAGCTCCTACAATGAGCAGTTCTTC
abundance: once; d_gene: .; j_gene: TRBJ2-6; v_gene: TRBV7-2; CDR3aa: CASSLGTTGANVLTF; CDR3nt: TGTGCCAGCAGCTTAGGGACAACTGGGGCCAACGTCCTGACTTTC
abundance: .; d_gene: TRBD1; j_gene: TRBJ2-2; v_gene: TRBV9; CDR3aa: CASRLGWTGETGELFF; CDR3nt: TGTGCCAGCAGGTTAGGCTGGACAGGGGAGACCGGGGAGCTGTTTTTT
abundance: .; d_gene: .; j_gene: TRBJ1-5; v_gene: TRBV28; CDR3aa: CASSTRGTNQPQHF; CDR3nt: TGTGCCAGCAGTACAAGGGGGACCAATCAGCCCCAGCATTTT
abundance: once; d_gene: TRBD2; j_gene: TRBJ2-1; v_gene: TRBV5-1; CDR3aa: CASRSQTSNHEQFF; CDR3nt: TGCGCCAGCAGATCCCAGACTAGCAACCATGAGCAGTTCTTC
abundance: .; d_gene: .; j_gene: TRBJ2-5; v_gene: TRBV7-8; CDR3aa: CASNPRDFIQETQYF; CDR3nt: TGTGCCAGCAATCCGCGCGACTTTATCCAAGAGACCCAGTACTTC
abundance: .; d_gene: TRBD2; j_gene: TRBJ2-3; v_gene: TRBV27; CDR3aa: CASNLRKPGLTDTQYF; CDR3nt: TGTGCCAGCAACCTCCGGAAACCGGGACTAACAGATACGCAGTATTTT
abundance: .; d_gene: .; j_gene: TRBJ1-5; v_gene: TRBV19; CDR3aa: CASSTLGPQHF; CDR3nt: TGTGCCAGTAGTACCCTCGGGCCCCAGCATTTT
abundance: .; d_gene: .; j_gene: TRBJ2-7; v_gene: TRBV9; CDR3aa: CASSVGQSRGEQYF; CDR3nt: TGTGCCAGCAGCGTAGGTCAGTCCCGGGGGGAGCAGTACTTC
abundance: once; d_gene: .; j_gene: TRBJ1-2; v_gene: TRBV30; CDR3aa: CAWRGREVGHGYTF; CDR3nt: TGTGCCTGGAGGGGCAGGGAGGTAGGCCATGGCTACACCTTC
abundance: .; d_gene: TRBD2; j_gene: TRBJ2-7; v_gene: TRBV28; CDR3aa: CASRSTGTTYEQYF; CDR3nt: TGTGCCAGCAGATCAACCGGGACTACCTACGAGCAGTACTTC
abundance: .; d_gene: TRBD2; j_gene: TRBJ2-2; v_gene: TRBV11-3; CDR3aa: CASGAGTSVTGELFF; CDR3nt: TGTGCCAGCGGTGCCGGGACTAGCGTGACCGGGGAGCTGTTTTTT
abundance: .; d_gene: .; j_gene: TRBJ1-6; v_gene: TRBV7-2; CDR3aa: CASSLNLGQGFSPLHF; CDR3nt: TGTGCCAGCAGCTTAAATCTGGGGCAGGGGTTTTCACCCCTCCACTTT
abundance: once; d_gene: TRBD2; j_gene: TRBJ2-1; v_gene: TRBV28; CDR3aa: CASSFGGLGHNEQFF; CDR3nt: TGTGCCAGCAGTTTCGGGGGACTAGGGCACAATGAGCAGTTCTTC
abundance: .; d_gene: .; j_gene: TRBJ2-7; v_gene: TRBV9; CDR3aa: CASSAALAGYEQYF; CDR3nt: TGTGCCAGCAGCGCAGCTCTCGCCGGCTACGAGCAGTACTTC
abundance: .; d_gene: TRBD2; j_gene: TRBJ2-7; v_gene: TRBV5-1; CDR3aa: CASRLAGASSYEQYF; CDR3nt: TGCGCCAGCAGATTAGCGGGGGCGAGCTCCTACGAGCAGTACTTC
abundance: .; d_gene: TRBD1; j_gene: TRBJ1-6; v_gene: TRBV7-2; CDR3aa: CASSLGGTAYNSPLHF; CDR3nt: TGTGCCAGCAGCTTAGGTGGGACAGCCTATAATTCACCCCTCCACTTT
abundance: .; d_gene: TRBD2; j_gene: TRBJ2-1; v_gene: TRBV4-3; CDR3aa: CASSPYGGYNEQFF; CDR3nt: TGCGCCAGCAGCCCCTACGGGGGGTACAATGAGCAGTTCTTC
abundance: .; d_gene: TRBD2; j_gene: TRBJ2-7; v_gene: TRBV2; CDR3aa: CATKAGVVYEQYF; CDR3nt: TGTGCCACCAAAGCGGGAGTGGTCTACGAGCAGTACTTC
abundance: .; d_gene: .; j_gene: TRBJ1-1; v_gene: TRBV30; CDR3aa: CAWAENTEAFF; CDR3nt: TGTGCCTGGGCTGAGAACACTGAAGCTTTCTTT
abundance: .; d_gene: TRBD2; j_gene: TRBJ2-5; v_gene: TRBV11-3; CDR3aa: CASSLGGTSQETQYF; CDR3nt: TGTGCCAGCAGCTTAGGGGGGACTAGCCAAGAGACCCAGTACTTC
abundance: .; d_gene: .; j_gene: TRBJ2-2; v_gene: TRBV7-2; CDR3aa: CASSFRESGTGELFF; CDR3nt: TGTGCCAGCAGCTTCAGGGAAAGCGGCACCGGGGAGCTGTTTTTT
abundance: .; d_gene: TRBD1; j_gene: TRBJ2-7; v_gene: TRBV5-5; CDR3aa: CASILRPPGQGTYEQYF; CDR3nt: TGTGCCAGCATCCTGAGGCCCCCGGGACAGGGAACCTACGAGCAGTACTTC
abundance: .; d_gene: TRBD2; j_gene: TRBJ2-7; v_gene: TRBV28; CDR3aa: CASSWSSGNYEGEKYF; CDR3nt: TGTGCCAGCAGTTGGTCTAGCGGGAATTATGAGGGCGAGAAGTACTTC
abundance: .; d_gene: TRBD2; j_gene: TRBJ2-7; v_gene: TRBV6-1; CDR3aa: CASSVAGGPDEQYF; CDR3nt: TGTGCCAGCAGTGTAGCGGGGGGGCCGGACGAGCAGTACTTC
abundance: .; d_gene: .; j_gene: TRBJ2-6; v_gene: TRBV7-9; CDR3aa: CASSLGGAGANVLTF; CDR3nt: TGTGCCAGCAGCCTAGGAGGGGCTGGGGCCAACGTCCTGACTTTC
abundance: .; d_gene: TRBD1; j_gene: TRBJ1-2; v_gene: TRBV7-2; CDR3aa: CASSLVMRGRSHYGYTF; CDR3nt: TGTGCCAGCAGCTTAGTTATGAGGGGGCGATCCCACTATGGCTACACCTTC
abundance: .; d_gene: .; j_gene: TRBJ1-1; v_gene: TRBV5-6; CDR3aa: CASSFGGGRGTEAFF; CDR3nt: TGTGCCAGCAGCTTTGGGGGCGGTCGAGGCACTGAAGCTTTCTTT
abundance: once; d_gene: .; j_gene: TRBJ2-7; v_gene: TRBV11-2; CDR3aa: CASSLGLPYEQYF; CDR3nt: TGTGCCAGCAGCTTAGGACTTCCCTACGAGCAGTACTTC
abundance: .; d_gene: TRBD1; j_gene: TRBJ1-6; v_gene: TRBV6-5; CDR3aa: CASRVGQGGSPLHF; CDR3nt: TGTGCCAGCAGGGTGGGACAGGGCGGTTCACCCCTCCACTTT
abundance: .; d_gene: TRBD1; j_gene: TRBJ2-5; v_gene: TRBV29-1; CDR3aa: CSVGNRGGETQYF; CDR3nt: TGCAGCGTAGGGAACAGGGGCGGGGAGACCCAGTACTTC
abundance: .; d_gene: TRBD1; j_gene: TRBJ1-5; v_gene: TRBV12-5; CDR3aa: CASGLVPGQFGNQPQHF; CDR3nt: TGTGCTAGTGGTTTGGTACCGGGACAGTTTGGCAATCAGCCCCAGCATTTT
abundance: .; d_gene: TRBD2; j_gene: TRBJ2-7; v_gene: TRBV27; CDR3aa: CASSFSSGRSYEQYF; CDR3nt: TGTGCCAGCAGTTTCTCCAGCGGGAGGTCATACGAGCAGTACTTC
abundance: .; d_gene: .; j_gene: TRBJ1-5; v_gene: TRBV7-9; CDR3aa: CASSLSSGDQPQHF; CDR3nt: TGTGCCAGCAGCCTAAGCTCAGGGGATCAGCCCCAGCATTTT
abundance: .; d_gene: .; j_gene: TRBJ2-7; v_gene: TRBV6-6; CDR3aa: CASSLQGRITYEQYF; CDR3nt: TGTGCCAGCAGTTTACAGGGAAGGATTACCTACGAGCAGTACTTC
abundance: .; d_gene: .; j_gene: TRBJ1-1; v_gene: TRBV7-9; CDR3aa: CASSTPGLNTEAFF; CDR3nt: TGTGCCAGCAGCACCCCTGGGCTGAACACTGAAGCTTTCTTT
abundance: .; d_gene: .; j_gene: TRBJ2-7; v_gene: TRBV6-6; CDR3aa: CASSYFPGIDEQYF; CDR3nt: TGTGCCAGCAGTTACTTCCCAGGGATCGACGAGCAGTACTTC
abundance: .; d_gene: .; j_gene: TRBJ1-6; v_gene: TRBV25-1; CDR3aa: CASSDRGAMPLHF; CDR3nt: TGTGCCAGCAGTGACCGGGGGGCAATGCCCCTCCACTTT
abundance: .; d_gene: TRBD1; j_gene: TRBJ2-1; v_gene: TRBV6-5; CDR3aa: CASSYTGGLAYNEQFF; CDR3nt: TGTGCCAGCAGTTATACAGGGGGCTTGGCCTACAATGAGCAGTTCTTC
abundance: .; d_gene: TRBD2; j_gene: TRBJ2-1; v_gene: TRBV19; CDR3aa: CASSNTSGRARRFF; CDR3nt: TGTGCCAGTAGTAATACTAGCGGGAGGGCCCGACGGTTCTTC
abundance: .; d_gene: .; j_gene: TRBJ2-2; v_gene: TRBV7-2; CDR3aa: CASSLKRIVPNTGELFF; CDR3nt: TGTGCCAGCAGCTTAAAGCGTATTGTGCCGAACACCGGGGAGCTGTTTTTT
abundance: .; d_gene: .; j_gene: TRBJ1-1; v_gene: TRBV28; CDR3aa: CASSLIRGLNTEAFF; CDR3nt: TGTGCCAGCAGTTTAATCAGGGGATTGAACACTGAAGCTTTCTTT
abundance: .; d_gene: TRBD1; j_gene: TRBJ2-7; v_gene: TRBV5-1; CDR3aa: CASSIDLQGTYEQYF; CDR3nt: TGCGCCAGCAGCATCGACCTACAGGGGACCTACGAGCAGTACTTC
abundance: .; d_gene: .; j_gene: TRBJ1-1; v_gene: TRBV6-5; CDR3aa: CASSITTGTTEAFF; CDR3nt: TGTGCCAGCAGTATAACCACAGGGACCACTGAAGCTTTCTTT
abundance: once; d_gene: .; j_gene: TRBJ1-4; v_gene: TRBV5-1; CDR3aa: CASSPVGVANEKLFF; CDR3nt: TGCGCCAGCAGCCCCGTGGGGGTGGCTAATGAAAAACTGTTTTTT
abundance: .; d_gene: .; j_gene: TRBJ2-1; v_gene: TRBV5-1; CDR3aa: CASSWVGGEQFF; CDR3nt: TGCGCCAGCAGCTGGGTGGGCGGGGAGCAGTTCTTC
abundance: few; d_gene: .; j_gene: TRBJ2-7; v_gene: TRBV13; CDR3aa: CASADRDTSSYEQYF; CDR3nt: TGTGCCAGCGCGGATCGGGACACAAGCTCCTACGAGCAGTACTTC
abundance: .; d_gene: .; j_gene: TRBJ1-1; v_gene: TRBV5-1; CDR3aa: CASSLAVSAAGTEAFF; CDR3nt: TGCGCCAGCAGCTTGGCAGTTTCAGCAGCGGGCACTGAAGCTTTCTTT
abundance: once; d_gene: TRBD1; j_gene: TRBJ2-1; v_gene: TRBV19; CDR3aa: CASSTGTGVNEQFF; CDR3nt: TGTGCCAGTAGTACCGGGACAGGGGTCAATGAGCAGTTCTTC
abundance: .; d_gene: .; j_gene: TRBJ2-1; v_gene: TRBV27; CDR3aa: CASNTAYGISPYNEQFF; CDR3nt: TGTGCCAGCAATACCGCGTATGGGATTTCCCCCTACAATGAGCAGTTCTTC
abundance: .; d_gene: .; j_gene: TRBJ2-7; v_gene: TRBV30; CDR3aa: CAWSVVNSLLSYEQYF; CDR3nt: TGTGCCTGGAGTGTCGTCAACAGTCTTCTCTCCTACGAGCAGTACTTC
abundance: .; d_gene: TRBD1; j_gene: TRBJ2-1; v_gene: TRBV4-1; CDR3aa: CASSIRTGSSYNEQFF; CDR3nt: TGCGCCAGCAGCATCAGGACAGGGTCCTCCTACAATGAGCAGTTCTTC